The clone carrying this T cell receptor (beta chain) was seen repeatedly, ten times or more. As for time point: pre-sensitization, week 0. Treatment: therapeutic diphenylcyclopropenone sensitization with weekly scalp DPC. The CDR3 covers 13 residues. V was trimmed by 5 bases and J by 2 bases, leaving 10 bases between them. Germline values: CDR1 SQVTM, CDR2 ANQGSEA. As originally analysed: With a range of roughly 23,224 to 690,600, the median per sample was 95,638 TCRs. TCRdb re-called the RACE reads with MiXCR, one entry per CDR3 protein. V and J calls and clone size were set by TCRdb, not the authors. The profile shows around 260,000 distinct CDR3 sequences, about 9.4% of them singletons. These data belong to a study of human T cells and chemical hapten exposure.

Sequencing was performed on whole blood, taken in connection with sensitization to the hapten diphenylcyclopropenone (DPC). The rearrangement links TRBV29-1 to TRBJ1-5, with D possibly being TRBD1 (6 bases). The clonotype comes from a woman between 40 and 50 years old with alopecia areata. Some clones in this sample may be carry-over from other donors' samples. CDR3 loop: CSVSRGGNQPQHF. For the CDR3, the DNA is TGCAGCGTTTCCAGGGGCGGCAATCAGCCCCAGCATTTT.